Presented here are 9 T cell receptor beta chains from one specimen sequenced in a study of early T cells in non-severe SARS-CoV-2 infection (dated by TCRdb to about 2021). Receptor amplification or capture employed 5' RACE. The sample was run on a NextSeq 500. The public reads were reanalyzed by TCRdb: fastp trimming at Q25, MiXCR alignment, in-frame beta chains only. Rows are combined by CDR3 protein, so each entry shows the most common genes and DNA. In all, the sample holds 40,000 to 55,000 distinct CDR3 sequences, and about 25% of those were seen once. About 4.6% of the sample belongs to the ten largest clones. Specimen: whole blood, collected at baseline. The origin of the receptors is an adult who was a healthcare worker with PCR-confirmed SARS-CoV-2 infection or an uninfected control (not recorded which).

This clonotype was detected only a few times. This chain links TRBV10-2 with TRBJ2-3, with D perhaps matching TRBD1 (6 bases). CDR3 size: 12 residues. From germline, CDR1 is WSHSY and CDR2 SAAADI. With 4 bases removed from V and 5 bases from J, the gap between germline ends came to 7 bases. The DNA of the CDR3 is TGCGCCAGCAGTGCACAGGGAGATACGCAGTATTTT. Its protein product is CASSAQGDTQYF.

Here the CDR3 DNA reads TGTGCTAGTGGTCTTCTCCCGATGAGGACCGGGGAGCTGTTTTTT. Protein product: CASGLLPMRTGELFF. The rearrangement uses TRBV12-5 and TRBJ2-2; unclear D gene. CDR3 length: 15 amino acids. V shed 5 bases and J shed 5 bases, with 15 bases lying between them. The germline V gene encodes CDR1 LGHNT and CDR2 FRNRAP.

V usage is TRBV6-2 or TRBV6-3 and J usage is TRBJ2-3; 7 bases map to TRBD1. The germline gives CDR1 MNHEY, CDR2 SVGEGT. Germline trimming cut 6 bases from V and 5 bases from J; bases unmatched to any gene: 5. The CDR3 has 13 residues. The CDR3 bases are TGTGCCAGCAGCGACAGGGAGTTAGATACGCAGTATTTT. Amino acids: CASSDRELDTQYF.

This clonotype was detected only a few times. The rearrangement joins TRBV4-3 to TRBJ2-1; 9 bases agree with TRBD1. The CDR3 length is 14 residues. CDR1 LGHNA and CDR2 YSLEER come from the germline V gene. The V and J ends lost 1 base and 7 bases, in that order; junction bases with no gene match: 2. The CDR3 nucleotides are TGCGCCAGCAGCCAAGGGACAGGGGAGAATGAGCAGTTCTTC. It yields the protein CASSQGTGENEQFF.

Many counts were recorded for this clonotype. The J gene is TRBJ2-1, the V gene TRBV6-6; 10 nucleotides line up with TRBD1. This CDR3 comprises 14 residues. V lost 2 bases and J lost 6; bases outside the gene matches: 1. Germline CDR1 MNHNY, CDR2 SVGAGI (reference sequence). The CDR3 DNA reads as TGTGCCAGCAGTTACGGACAGGGGGGCAATGAGCAGTTCTTC. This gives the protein CASSYGQGGNEQFF.

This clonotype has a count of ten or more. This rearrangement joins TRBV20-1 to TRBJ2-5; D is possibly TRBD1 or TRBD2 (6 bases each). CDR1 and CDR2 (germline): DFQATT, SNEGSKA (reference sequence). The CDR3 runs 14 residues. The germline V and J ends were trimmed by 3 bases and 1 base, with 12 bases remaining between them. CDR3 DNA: TGCAGTGCTAGCACCCCGGGGGCCCAAGAGACCCAGTACTTC. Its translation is CSASTPGAQETQYF.

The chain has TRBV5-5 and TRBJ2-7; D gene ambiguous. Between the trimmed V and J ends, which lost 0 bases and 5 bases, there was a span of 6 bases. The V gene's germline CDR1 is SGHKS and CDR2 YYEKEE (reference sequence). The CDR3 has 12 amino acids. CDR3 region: CASSLVSDEQYF. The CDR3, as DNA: TGTGCCAGCAGCTTGGTGAGTGACGAGCAGTACTTC.

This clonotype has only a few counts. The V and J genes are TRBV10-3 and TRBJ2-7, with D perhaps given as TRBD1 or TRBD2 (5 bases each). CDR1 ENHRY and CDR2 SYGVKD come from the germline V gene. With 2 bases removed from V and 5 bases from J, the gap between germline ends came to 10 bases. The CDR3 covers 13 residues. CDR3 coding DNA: TGTGCCATCAGTGAGCAGGGACGGAACGAGCAGTACTTC. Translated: CAISEQGRNEQYF.

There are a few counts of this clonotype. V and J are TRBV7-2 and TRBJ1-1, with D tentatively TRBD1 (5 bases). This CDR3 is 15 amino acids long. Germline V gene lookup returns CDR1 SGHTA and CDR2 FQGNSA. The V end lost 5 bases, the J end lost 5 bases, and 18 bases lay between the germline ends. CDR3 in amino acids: CASSPQGSGRTEAFF. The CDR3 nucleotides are TGTGCCAGCAGCCCCCAGGGTTCTGGGAGGACTGAAGCTTTCTTT.